Listed below are T cell receptor beta chains from one sample, sequenced in a study of sequential checkpoint blockade in melanoma. The method was immunoSEQ multiplex PCR; TCRdb's version includes in-frame clones alone and lacks a portion of them. The sample has about 21,000 clones; roughly 27% are singletons. The specimen was tumor tissue (inferred from file names), collected from a patient given nivolumab and ipilimumab in sequence. The receptors originated from a human donor with melanoma. CDR3s include the opening cysteine and the closing phenylalanine or tryptophan. Each record gives: CDR3 length, D gene, V gene, J gene, CDR3 protein. D genes are given only for firm matches.

len: 16; d_gene: .; v_gene: TRBV5-1; j_gene: TRBJ1-1; CDR3aa: CASSLVERGGSTEAFF
len: 14; d_gene: .; v_gene: TRBV11-3; j_gene: TRBJ2-5; CDR3aa: CASSLDLGQETQYF
len: 17; d_gene: TRBD2; v_gene: TRBV28; j_gene: TRBJ2-1; CDR3aa: CASSLDLAGLSYNEQFF
len: 16; d_gene: TRBD2; v_gene: TRBV5-1; j_gene: TRBJ2-3; CDR3aa: CASSLVLAGGQDTQYF
len: 13; d_gene: .; v_gene: TRBV19; j_gene: TRBJ2-3; CDR3aa: CASSIIPGDTQYF
len: 13; d_gene: .; v_gene: TRBV19; j_gene: TRBJ1-4; CDR3aa: CATKARTRGLPIF
len: 17; d_gene: .; v_gene: TRBV14; j_gene: TRBJ2-3; CDR3aa: CASSQYFSQAYTDTQYF
len: 14; d_gene: TRBD2; v_gene: TRBV15; j_gene: TRBJ2-3; CDR3aa: CATDPSGLTDTQYF
len: 17; d_gene: .; v_gene: TRBV11-3; j_gene: TRBJ2-4; CDR3aa: CASSNDWRGPAKNIQYF
len: 14; d_gene: TRBD1; v_gene: TRBV29-1; j_gene: TRBJ2-2; CDR3aa: CSGGQGANTGELFF
len: 17; d_gene: TRBD1; v_gene: TRBV19; j_gene: TRBJ2-3; CDR3aa: CASSILGTVFSTDTQYF
len: 16; d_gene: TRBD2; v_gene: TRBV6-8; j_gene: TRBJ2-5; CDR3aa: CASSDLRLARGETQYF
len: 14; d_gene: .; v_gene: TRBV19; j_gene: TRBJ2-7; CDR3aa: CASGGAGDSYEQYF
len: 15; d_gene: .; v_gene: TRBV28; j_gene: TRBJ1-3; CDR3aa: CASSFGGAYGNTIYF
len: 19; d_gene: TRBD2; v_gene: TRBV23-1; j_gene: TRBJ2-3; CDR3aa: CASSQEMVTAGDLTDTQYF
len: 15; d_gene: TRBD1; v_gene: TRBV19; j_gene: TRBJ2-3; CDR3aa: CATSTGGAFADTQYF
len: 16; d_gene: .; v_gene: TRBV6-8; j_gene: TRBJ1-2; CDR3aa: CASRIAGVDGGYGYTF
len: 14; d_gene: .; v_gene: TRBV6-8; j_gene: TRBJ1-2; CDR3aa: CAISEGGAGSGYTF
len: 18; d_gene: TRBD2; v_gene: TRBV11-3; j_gene: TRBJ2-1; CDR3aa: CASSPLGLAVERDNEQFF
len: 14; d_gene: .; v_gene: TRBV11-3; j_gene: TRBJ2-5; CDR3aa: CASSGELAGETQYF
len: 17; d_gene: TRBD1; v_gene: TRBV28; j_gene: TRBJ2-1; CDR3aa: CASSLPGGTGGRNEQFF
len: 15; d_gene: TRBD1; v_gene: TRBV18; j_gene: TRBJ1-6; CDR3aa: CASSRGQGLNSPLHF
len: 17; d_gene: .; v_gene: TRBV28; j_gene: TRBJ2-6; CDR3aa: CASSLPPGESGANVLTF
len: 14; d_gene: .; v_gene: TRBV5-1; j_gene: TRBJ2-3; CDR3aa: CASSLDGSTDTQYF
len: 16; d_gene: .; v_gene: TRBV28; j_gene: TRBJ1-1; CDR3aa: CASSLPRTSMNTEAFF
len: 16; d_gene: TRBD2; v_gene: TRBV11-3; j_gene: TRBJ2-2; CDR3aa: CASSPGLAGVSGELFF
len: 12; d_gene: .; v_gene: TRBV9; j_gene: TRBJ1-2; CDR3aa: CASSESGYGYTF
len: 15; d_gene: TRBD1; v_gene: TRBV28; j_gene: TRBJ1-5; CDR3aa: CASSRSGTENQPQHF
len: 12; d_gene: .; v_gene: TRBV13; j_gene: TRBJ1-4; CDR3aa: CASSLGPEKLFF
len: 16; d_gene: TRBD2; v_gene: TRBV19; j_gene: TRBJ2-7; CDR3aa: CASSLVGTSDFYEQYF
len: 15; d_gene: .; v_gene: TRBV29-1; j_gene: TRBJ1-2; CDR3aa: CSVQGHVWAQYGYTF
len: 15; d_gene: .; v_gene: TRBV6-8; j_gene: TRBJ1-1; CDR3aa: CASSPYGTSETEAFF
len: 12; d_gene: .; v_gene: TRBV28; j_gene: TRBJ1-2; CDR3aa: CASSSLADGYTF
len: 11; d_gene: .; v_gene: TRBV6-7; j_gene: TRBJ1-3; CDR3aa: CASHSSNTIYF
len: 13; d_gene: .; v_gene: TRBV6-1; j_gene: TRBJ2-7; CDR3aa: CASSEVVRGEQYF
len: 16; d_gene: TRBD1; v_gene: TRBV18; j_gene: TRBJ1-3; CDR3aa: CASSLRQGASGNTIYF
len: 17; d_gene: TRBD2; v_gene: TRBV9; j_gene: TRBJ2-2; CDR3aa: CASSVTSGGFNTGELFF
len: 13; d_gene: .; v_gene: TRBV28; j_gene: TRBJ1-1; CDR3aa: CASSLYLDREAFF
len: 14; d_gene: TRBD1; v_gene: TRBV11-3; j_gene: TRBJ1-1; CDR3aa: CASSLRGLWTEAFF
len: 16; d_gene: .; v_gene: TRBV6-1; j_gene: TRBJ2-7; CDR3aa: CASSEVRLRGIYEQYF
len: 16; d_gene: .; v_gene: TRBV6-7; j_gene: TRBJ1-2; CDR3aa: CASSRRRQGYFYGYTF
len: 12; d_gene: .; v_gene: TRBV28; j_gene: TRBJ1-1; CDR3aa: CASRGLKTEAFF
len: 12; d_gene: .; v_gene: TRBV28; j_gene: TRBJ2-2; CDR3aa: CASSFGVGELFF
len: 15; d_gene: TRBD2; v_gene: TRBV12-5; j_gene: TRBJ2-2; CDR3aa: CASTTAGRNTGELFF
len: 18; d_gene: .; v_gene: TRBV7-7; j_gene: TRBJ2-2; CDR3aa: CASSSMPDGGSNTGELFF
len: 15; d_gene: TRBD1; v_gene: TRBV28; j_gene: TRBJ2-7; CDR3aa: CASSSEGTGTYEQYF
len: 15; d_gene: TRBD1; v_gene: TRBV19; j_gene: TRBJ2-2; CDR3aa: CASSIQGAWAGELFF
len: 16; d_gene: TRBD1; v_gene: TRBV29-1; j_gene: TRBJ2-7; CDR3aa: CSVEGQGESTGYEQYF
len: 16; d_gene: .; v_gene: TRBV11-3; j_gene: TRBJ1-3; CDR3aa: CASTKAGGRAENTIYF
len: 18; d_gene: TRBD2; v_gene: TRBV11-3; j_gene: TRBJ2-5; CDR3aa: CASSPSGVAGGTWETQYF
len: 16; d_gene: .; v_gene: TRBV11-3; j_gene: TRBJ2-2; CDR3aa: CASSPLPGHYTGELFF
len: 17; d_gene: .; v_gene: TRBV11-3; j_gene: TRBJ2-6; CDR3aa: CASSLEVPQSRANVLTF
len: 15; d_gene: TRBD1; v_gene: TRBV9; j_gene: TRBJ2-6; CDR3aa: CASSTGVSGANVLTF
len: 13; d_gene: TRBD2; v_gene: TRBV28; j_gene: TRBJ2-1; CDR3aa: CASSTGGLNEQFF
len: 17; d_gene: .; v_gene: TRBV6-8; j_gene: TRBJ1-2; CDR3aa: CASGTNRASVGGYGYTF
len: 13; d_gene: .; v_gene: TRBV6-8; j_gene: TRBJ1-1; CDR3aa: CASSYRGGTEAFF
len: 14; d_gene: .; v_gene: TRBV15; j_gene: TRBJ2-2; CDR3aa: CATSRDTGTGELFF
len: 15; d_gene: .; v_gene: TRBV28; j_gene: TRBJ2-5; CDR3aa: CASRELGEVVETQYF
len: 15; d_gene: .; v_gene: TRBV19; j_gene: TRBJ2-3; CDR3aa: CASSIESAFTDTQYF
len: 17; d_gene: TRBD2; v_gene: TRBV11-3; j_gene: TRBJ2-3; CDR3aa: CASSSGLAGGLSGTQYF